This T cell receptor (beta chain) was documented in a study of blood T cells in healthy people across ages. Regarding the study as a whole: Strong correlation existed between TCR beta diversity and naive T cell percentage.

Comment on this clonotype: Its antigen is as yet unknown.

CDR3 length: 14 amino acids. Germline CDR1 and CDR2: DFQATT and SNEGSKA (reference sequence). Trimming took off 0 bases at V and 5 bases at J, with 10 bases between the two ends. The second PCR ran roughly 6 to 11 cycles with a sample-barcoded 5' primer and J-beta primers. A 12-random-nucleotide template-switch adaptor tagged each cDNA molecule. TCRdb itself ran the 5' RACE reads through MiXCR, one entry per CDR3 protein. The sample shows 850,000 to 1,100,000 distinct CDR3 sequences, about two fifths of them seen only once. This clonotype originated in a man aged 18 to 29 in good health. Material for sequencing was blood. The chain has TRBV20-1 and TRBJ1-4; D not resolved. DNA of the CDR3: TGCAGTGCTAGAGATCTTGGGGTAAATGAAAAACTGTTTTTT. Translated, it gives CSARDLGVNEKLFF.